This TCR beta chain was profiled in a study of identical twins (TCRdb year 2016). At the level of the whole study: The study deep-sequenced TCR alpha and beta repertoires from monozygotic twins, unrelated adults of various ages and cord blood to test whether fetal clonotypes persist. Replicate twin experiments were performed at different times using different library preparation protocols to rule out contamination. The full study reports these points: Conclusions relied on cross-sectional statistical analysis, since the same donors could not be followed over many years. Fewer insertions were carried by abundant cord blood beta clonotypes; a weaker similar trend was observed in young adult naive repertoires, while no such trend was observed in memory repertoires. In monozygotic twins, recombination models systematically underestimated out-of-frame TCR alpha sharing, but the models matched the sharing seen between unrelated individuals. Out-of-frame TCR alpha sequences shared between twins showed an excess of low generation-probability sequences compared with coincidental sharing between unrelated individuals. Invariant T cells such as MAIT and iNKT could partly confound zero-insertion analyses, although diverse VJ usage argued against such confounding for most clonotypes. Excess twin sharing in beta out-of-frame sequences was weaker because fewer shared sequences lowered the signal-to-noise ratio.

Every donor in the study was a healthy Caucasian. Three pairs of female monozygotic twins, all aged about 18 to 30 years, made up the twin cohort. Peripheral blood mononuclear cells were used as the source from which RNA for TCR libraries was isolated. The method was 5' RACE. TCRdb shows the sequencer as Illumina HiSeq 2000. A universal primer binding site was added through template switching, and the final cDNA carried a unique molecular identifier so that TCR cDNA molecules could be counted accurately. Specific primers in the conserved constant-segment region were used to synthesize first-strand cDNA for the TCR alpha and beta chains. To control for contamination, every cDNA library was double barcoded, receiving both a SMART-Mk sample barcode and Illumina barcodes. TruSeq adapter sequences, together with Illumina sample barcodes, were added in two successive PCR steps. Sequencing of the TCR alpha and beta cDNA libraries was done on the Illumina HiSeq platform using custom primers. The published analysis was carried out like this. Raw reads were processed with MiGEC to extract unique molecular identifiers, and MiXCR was used to determine CDR3 positions. For each individual, recombination models were inferred using an EM algorithm with the repgenHMM and IGoR tools. Shared clonotype analysis was performed with the tcR package in R, normalizing sharing by the product of cloneset sizes. To study raw recombination free of thymic and clonal selection effects, out-of-frame nonproductive sequences were analyzed. TCRdb reanalyzed the raw reads on its own, using fastp at Q25 for trimming and MiXCR for clone calling, and kept in-frame beta chains. Rows are unified per CDR3 protein, each entry keeping the most common DNA and genes. TCRdb's processing, not the study's, gives the V and J calls here. The sample table lists fewer than 650,000 distinct CDR3 sequences, just under 10% of them with a count of one. Clones ranked in the top ten supply approximately 3% of the sample.

This clonotype was seen a few times. Its antigen remains unidentified. Base qualities are not at hand, and no much larger clone is one base apart. This sample also belongs to another study, concerning yellow fever vaccine responses in identical twins. The other study reports the following: According to the authors, the vaccine-induced T cell response in identical twins seemed to be partly convergent and partly specific to each individual. Focusing on identical twins, the study followed the T cell clones that responded to the vaccine, and did so with precision.

The TCR originated in a woman younger than 35 in good health. Sequenced sample: PBMCs.

At the DNA level, the sequence is TGTGCCAGCGCCCAGTCCTACAATGAGCAGTTCTTC. This encodes CASAQSYNEQFF. Here the chain combines TRBV6-2 or TRBV6-3 and TRBJ2-1; the D segment cannot be called with confidence. CDR1 and CDR2 (MNHEY, SVGEGT) derive from the germline V gene. From its cysteine to its phenylalanine, the CDR3 spans 12 amino acids. Only CDR3 DNA remains: 36 bases, in frame from the first base. Cut back by 8 bases and 1 base, the V and J ends lie 6 bases apart.